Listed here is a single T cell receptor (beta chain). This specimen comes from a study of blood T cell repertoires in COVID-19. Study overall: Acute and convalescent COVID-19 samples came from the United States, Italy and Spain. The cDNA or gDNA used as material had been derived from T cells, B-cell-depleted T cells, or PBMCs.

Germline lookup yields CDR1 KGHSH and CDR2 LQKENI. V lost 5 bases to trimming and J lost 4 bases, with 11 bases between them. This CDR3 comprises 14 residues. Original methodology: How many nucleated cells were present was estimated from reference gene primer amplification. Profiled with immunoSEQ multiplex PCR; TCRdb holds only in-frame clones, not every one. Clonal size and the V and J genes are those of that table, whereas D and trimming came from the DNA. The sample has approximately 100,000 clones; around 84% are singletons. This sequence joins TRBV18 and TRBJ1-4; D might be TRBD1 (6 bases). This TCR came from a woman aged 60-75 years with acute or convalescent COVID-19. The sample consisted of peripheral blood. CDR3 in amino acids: CASSAGAGNEKLFF. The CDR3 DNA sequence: TGTGCCAGCTCAGCAGGGGCTGGTAATGAAAAACTGTTTTTT.